These T cell receptor beta chains were read from a single sample in a study of control samples from healthy donors and cancer patients. Generated by immunoSEQ multiplex PCR, the TCRdb table keeps only in-frame clones and is missing some. The sample has roughly 170,000 clones, approximately 94% seen once. Sequenced input: blood. These TCRs come from a woman younger than 30 in good health. Both conserved end residues are part of each CDR3. A D gene is named only where the DNA matches it firmly. For some rows the clone size is stated as once, few or many, or as a class when expanded; others skip it.

CASSLSGIDTGELFF	TGCGCCAGCAGCTTGTCAGGGATTGACACCGGGGAGCTGTTTTTT	TRBV5-1	TRBJ2-2	NA	NA
CASSFDPTRGQPQHF	TGTGCCAGCAGCTTCGACCCTACGAGGGGGCAGCCCCAGCATTTT	TRBV9	TRBJ1-5	NA	NA
CASRGRGHEKLFF	TGTGCCAGCAGGGGGCGCGGGCATGAAAAACTGTTTTTT	TRBV6-5	TRBJ1-4	NA	NA
CASSARPDSHEQFF	TGTGCCAGCAGCGCAAGGCCCGACAGCCATGAGCAGTTCTTC	TRBV11-1	TRBJ2-1	NA	NA
CASSPTGFDYEQYF	TGTGCCAGCTCGCCGACAGGGTTCGATTACGAGCAGTACTTC	TRBV18	TRBJ2-7	NA	TRBD1
CASNGQGGTGELFF	TGTGCCAGCAACGGACAGGGTGGCACCGGGGAGCTGTTTTTT	TRBV7-9	TRBJ2-2	NA	TRBD1
CASYRGGYTF	TGTGCCAGCTACCGTGGGGGCTACACCTTC	TRBV2	TRBJ1-2	NA	NA
CASGRTDGYTF	TGTGCCAGCGGACGGACGGATGGCTACACCTTC	TRBV9	TRBJ1-2	NA	NA
CASTRISTGNTEAFF	TGTGCCAGCACCCGGATCTCGACAGGGAACACTGAAGCTTTCTTT	TRBV6-5	TRBJ1-1	NA	NA
CASSPQGINYGYTF	TGTGCCAGCAGTCCACAGGGGATTAACTATGGCTACACCTTC	TRBV28	TRBJ1-2	NA	TRBD1
CASSQGVLWIAPSYEQYF	TGTGCCAGCAGCCAAGGAGTTCTTTGGATCGCCCCTTCCTACGAGCAGTACTTC	TRBV14	TRBJ2-7	NA	NA
CASSFDGRAGGEQYF	TGTGCCAGCAGTTTCGACGGACGTGCTGGGGGCGAGCAGTACTTC	TRBV6-5	TRBJ2-7	NA	NA
CASSLRQGFNQPQHF	TGTGCCAGCAGCTTGAGGCAGGGGTTCAATCAGCCCCAGCATTTT	TRBV5-6	TRBJ1-5	once	NA
CASSPGFDYEQYF	TGTGCCAGCTCACCAGGGTTCGACTACGAGCAGTACTTC	TRBV18	TRBJ2-7	NA	NA
CATSDLSGTGVRSGELFF	TGTGCCACCAGTGATTTGAGCGGGACGGGGGTGAGGTCCGGGGAGCTGTTTTTT	TRBV24-1	TRBJ2-2	NA	TRBD2
CASSTTNYGYTF	TGTGCCAGCAGTACGACTAACTATGGCTACACCTTC	TRBV28	TRBJ1-2	NA	NA
CASSFLYGEQFF	TGTGCCAGCAGTTTTCTCTACGGGGAGCAGTTCTTC	TRBV6-5	TRBJ2-1	NA	NA
CASSSGQGQGQPQHF	TGTGCCAGCAGTTCAGGACAGGGGCAGGGGCAGCCCCAGCATTTT	TRBV28	TRBJ1-5	NA	TRBD1
CATSRGPGANVLTF	TGTGCCACCTCGAGGGGGCCTGGGGCCAACGTCCTGACTTTC	TRBV19	TRBJ2-6	NA	TRBD1
CSVEDYYEQYF	TGCAGCGTGGAAGACTACTACGAGCAGTACTTC	TRBV29-1	TRBJ2-7	once	NA
CASSLAAISGNTIYF	TGTGCCAGCAGCTTAGCGGCGATCTCTGGAAACACCATATATTTT	TRBV11-2	TRBJ1-3	NA	NA
CASSIKETQYF	TGTGCCAGCAGTATTAAAGAGACCCAGTACTTC	TRBV6-1	TRBJ2-5	NA	NA
CASSPTTGTHTEAFF	TGCGCCAGCAGCCCGACCACAGGGACGCACACTGAAGCTTTCTTT	TRBV5-1	TRBJ1-1	NA	NA
CASSLGNYGYTF	TGTGCCAGCAGCTTGGGGAACTATGGCTACACCTTC	TRBV11-3	TRBJ1-2	NA	NA
CATSDPLAGRRNEQFF	TGTGCCACCAGTGATCCCCTAGCGGGAAGGAGAAATGAGCAGTTCTTC	TRBV24-1	TRBJ2-1	NA	TRBD2
CASTPGGGRSINEQFF	TGTGCCAGCACCCCCGGGGGTGGGAGGTCCATCAATGAGCAGTTCTTC	TRBV6-2/TRBV6-3	TRBJ2-1	NA	NA